This T cell receptor (beta chain) was retrieved from a study of blood T cell repertoires in COVID-19. Germline V gene sequence: CDR1 LNHDA, CDR2 SQIVND (reference sequence). The CDR3 is 15 amino acids. Deletions cut 3 bases from V and 5 bases from J, with 16 bases between. The protocol was immunoSEQ multiplex PCR, while the TCRdb copy is restricted to in-frame clones and leaves out a portion. Among over 130,000 clones listed, 88% were seen once. V usage is TRBV19 and J usage is TRBJ2-5; tentative D call: TRBD1 (6 bases). The clonotype comes from a man in his 60s with active or convalescent COVID-19. Sequenced material: peripheral blood. The DNA of the CDR3 is TGTGCCAGTAGTATTTCTGGGGGCGCAAGGGAGACCCAGTACTTC. It yields the protein CASSISGGARETQYF.